This T cell receptor beta chain was documented in a study of long-term antiretroviral therapy in people with HIV. Study-wide findings and caveats: Despite increasing after ART, diversity remained lower than that of transplant donor controls.

The CDR3 covers 14 residues. Trimming stripped 2 bases from V and 3 bases from J, with 10 bases between. Germline V CDR1 and CDR2: SGHTA, FQGTGA. Treatment for all HIV-infected participants took place in the United States. The samples comprised about 0.95-11 million cryopreserved PBMC ahead of DNA extraction. Note on this clone: As yet, its antigen is unknown.

Sequencing used immunoSEQ v3.0 at survey level. What sequencing targeted per sample was about 35,000-55,000 T-cell genomes. Here immunoSEQ multiplex PCR was the method, and the copy in TCRdb shows in-frame clones only, minus some. The repertoire holds 42,000 or so clones, with 80% to 90% as singletons. This sample comprised unsorted PBMCs, obtained 1.2 years after starting antiretroviral therapy. The sequence came from a woman aged 45-60 years with HIV. The chain has TRBV7-3 and TRBJ1-1; D is perhaps TRBD1 (5 bases). CDR3 protein: CASSLRQGDTEAFF. CDR3 in DNA: TGTGCCAGCAGCTTACGGCAGGGTGACACTGAAGCTTTCTTT. The full variable domain, its missing parts supplied by reference TRBV7-3 and TRBJ1-1, is GAGVSQTPSNKVTEKGKYVELRCDPISGHTALYWYRQSLGQGPEFLIYFQGTGAADDSGLPNDRFFAVRPEGSVSTLKIQRTERGDSAVYLCASSLRQGDTEAFFGQGTRLTVV.